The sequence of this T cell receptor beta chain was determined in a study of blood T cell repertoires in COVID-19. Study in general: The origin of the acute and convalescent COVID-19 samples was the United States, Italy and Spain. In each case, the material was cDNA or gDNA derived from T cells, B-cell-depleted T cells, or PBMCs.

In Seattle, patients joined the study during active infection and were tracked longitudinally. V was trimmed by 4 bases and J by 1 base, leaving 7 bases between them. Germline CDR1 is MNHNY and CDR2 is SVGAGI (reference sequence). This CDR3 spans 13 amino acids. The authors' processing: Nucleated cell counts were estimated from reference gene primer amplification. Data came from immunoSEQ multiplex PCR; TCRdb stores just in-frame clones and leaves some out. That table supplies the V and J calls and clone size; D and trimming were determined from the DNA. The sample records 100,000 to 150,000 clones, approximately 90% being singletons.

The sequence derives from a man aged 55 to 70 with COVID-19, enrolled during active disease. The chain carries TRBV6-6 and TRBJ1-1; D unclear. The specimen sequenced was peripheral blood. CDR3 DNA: TGTGCCAGCAGTTTGCAGGAGAACACTGAAGCTTTCTTT. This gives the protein CASSLQENTEAFF.